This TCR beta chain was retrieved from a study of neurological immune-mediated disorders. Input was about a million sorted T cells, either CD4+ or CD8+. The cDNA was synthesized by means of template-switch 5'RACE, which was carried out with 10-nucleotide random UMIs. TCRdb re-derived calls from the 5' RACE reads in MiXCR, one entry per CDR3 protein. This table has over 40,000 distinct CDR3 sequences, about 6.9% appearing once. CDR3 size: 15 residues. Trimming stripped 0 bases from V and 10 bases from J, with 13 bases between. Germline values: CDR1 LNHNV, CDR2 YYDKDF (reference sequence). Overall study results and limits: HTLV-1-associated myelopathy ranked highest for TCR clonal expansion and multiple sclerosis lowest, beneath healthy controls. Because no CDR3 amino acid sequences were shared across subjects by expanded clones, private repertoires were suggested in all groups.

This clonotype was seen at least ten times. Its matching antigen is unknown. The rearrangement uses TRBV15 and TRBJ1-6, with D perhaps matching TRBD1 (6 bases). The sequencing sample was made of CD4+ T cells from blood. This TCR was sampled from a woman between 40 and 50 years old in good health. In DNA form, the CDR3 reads TGTGCCACCAGCAGAGAGGGGGGGCTTGAATCACCCCTCCACTTT. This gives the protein CATSREGGLESPLHF. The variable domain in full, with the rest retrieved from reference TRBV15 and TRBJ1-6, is DAMVIQNPRYQVTQFGKPVTLSCSQTLNHNVMYWYQQKSSQAPKLLFHYYDKDFNNEADTPDNFQSRRPNTSFCFLDIRSPGLGDTAMYLCATSREGGLESPLHFGNGTRLTVT.